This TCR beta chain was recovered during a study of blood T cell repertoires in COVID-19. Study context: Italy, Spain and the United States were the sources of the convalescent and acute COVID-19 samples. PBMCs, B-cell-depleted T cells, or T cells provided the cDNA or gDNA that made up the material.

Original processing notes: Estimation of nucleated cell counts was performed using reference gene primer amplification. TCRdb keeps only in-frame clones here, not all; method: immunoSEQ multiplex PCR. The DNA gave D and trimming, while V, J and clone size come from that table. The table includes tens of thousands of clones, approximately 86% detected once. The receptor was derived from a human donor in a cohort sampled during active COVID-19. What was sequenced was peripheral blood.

Here the CDR3 DNA reads TGTGCCAGCAATATGGCTAGCCTGGGCGGGGAGCTGTTTTTT. Encoded protein: CASNMASLGGELFF. The chain has TRBV2 and TRBJ2-2, with D tentatively TRBD2 (5 bases). CDR3 length: 14 residues. Germline V gene data show CDR1 as SNHLY and CDR2 as FYNNEI. Trimming stripped 7 bases from V and 7 bases from J, with 16 bases between.